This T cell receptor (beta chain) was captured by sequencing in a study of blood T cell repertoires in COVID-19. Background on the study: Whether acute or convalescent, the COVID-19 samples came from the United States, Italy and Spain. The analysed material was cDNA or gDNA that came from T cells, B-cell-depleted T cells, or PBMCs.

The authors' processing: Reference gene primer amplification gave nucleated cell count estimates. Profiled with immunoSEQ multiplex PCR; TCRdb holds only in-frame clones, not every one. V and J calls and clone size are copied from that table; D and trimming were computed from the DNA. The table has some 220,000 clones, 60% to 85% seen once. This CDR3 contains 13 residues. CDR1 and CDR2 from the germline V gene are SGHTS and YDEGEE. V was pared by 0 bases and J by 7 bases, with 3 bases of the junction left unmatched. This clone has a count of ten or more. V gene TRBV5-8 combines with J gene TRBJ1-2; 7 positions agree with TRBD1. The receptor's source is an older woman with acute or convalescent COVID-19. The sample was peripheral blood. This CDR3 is CASSLENRGGYTF. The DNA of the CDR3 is TGTGCCAGCAGCTTGGAAAACAGGGGTGGCTACACCTTC.